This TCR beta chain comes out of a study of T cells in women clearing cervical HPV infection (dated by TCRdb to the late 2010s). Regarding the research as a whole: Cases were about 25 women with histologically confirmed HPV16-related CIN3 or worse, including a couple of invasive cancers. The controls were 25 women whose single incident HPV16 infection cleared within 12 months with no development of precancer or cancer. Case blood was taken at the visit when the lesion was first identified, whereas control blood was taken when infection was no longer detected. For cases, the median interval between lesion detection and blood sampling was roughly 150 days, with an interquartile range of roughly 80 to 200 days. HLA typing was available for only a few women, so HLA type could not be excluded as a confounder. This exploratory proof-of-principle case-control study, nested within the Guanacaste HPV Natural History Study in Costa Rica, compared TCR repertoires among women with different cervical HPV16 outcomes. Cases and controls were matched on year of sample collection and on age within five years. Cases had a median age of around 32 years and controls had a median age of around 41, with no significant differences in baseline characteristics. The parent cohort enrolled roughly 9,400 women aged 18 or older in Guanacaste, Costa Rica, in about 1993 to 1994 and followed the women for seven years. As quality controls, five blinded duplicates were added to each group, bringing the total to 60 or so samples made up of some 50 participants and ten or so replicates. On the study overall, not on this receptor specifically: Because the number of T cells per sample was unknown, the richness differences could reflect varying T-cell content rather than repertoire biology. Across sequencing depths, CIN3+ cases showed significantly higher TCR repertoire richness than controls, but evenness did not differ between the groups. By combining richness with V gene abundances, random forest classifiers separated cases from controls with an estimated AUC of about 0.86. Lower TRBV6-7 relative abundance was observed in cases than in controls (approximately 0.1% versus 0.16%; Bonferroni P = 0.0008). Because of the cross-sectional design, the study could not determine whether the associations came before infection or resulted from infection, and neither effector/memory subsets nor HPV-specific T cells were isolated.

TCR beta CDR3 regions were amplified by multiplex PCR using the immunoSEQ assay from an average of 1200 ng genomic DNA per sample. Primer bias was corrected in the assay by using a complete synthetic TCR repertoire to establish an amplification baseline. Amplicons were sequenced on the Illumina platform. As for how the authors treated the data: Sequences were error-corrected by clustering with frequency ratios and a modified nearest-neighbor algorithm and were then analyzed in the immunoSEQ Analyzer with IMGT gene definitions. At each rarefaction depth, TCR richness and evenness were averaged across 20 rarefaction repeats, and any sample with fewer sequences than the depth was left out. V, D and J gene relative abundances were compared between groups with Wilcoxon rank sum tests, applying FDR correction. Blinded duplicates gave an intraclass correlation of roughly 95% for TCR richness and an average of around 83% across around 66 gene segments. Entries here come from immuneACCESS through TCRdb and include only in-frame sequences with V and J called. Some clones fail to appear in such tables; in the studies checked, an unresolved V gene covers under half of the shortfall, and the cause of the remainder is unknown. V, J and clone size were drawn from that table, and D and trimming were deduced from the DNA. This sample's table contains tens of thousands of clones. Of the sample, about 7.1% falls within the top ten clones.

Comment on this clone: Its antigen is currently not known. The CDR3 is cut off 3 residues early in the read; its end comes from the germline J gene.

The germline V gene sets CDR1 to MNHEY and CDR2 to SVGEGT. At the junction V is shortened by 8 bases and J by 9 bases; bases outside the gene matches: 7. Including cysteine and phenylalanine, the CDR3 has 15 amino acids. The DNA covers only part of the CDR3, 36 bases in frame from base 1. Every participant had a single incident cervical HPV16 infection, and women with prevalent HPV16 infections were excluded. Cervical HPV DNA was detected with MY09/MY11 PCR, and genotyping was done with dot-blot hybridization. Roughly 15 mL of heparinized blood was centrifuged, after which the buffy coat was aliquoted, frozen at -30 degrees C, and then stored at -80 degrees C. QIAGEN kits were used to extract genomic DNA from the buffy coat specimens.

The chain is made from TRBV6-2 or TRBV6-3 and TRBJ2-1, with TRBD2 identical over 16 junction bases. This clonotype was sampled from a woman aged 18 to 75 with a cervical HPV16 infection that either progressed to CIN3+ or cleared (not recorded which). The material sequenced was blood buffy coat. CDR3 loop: CASGEGTSGGAEQFF. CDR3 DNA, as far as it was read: TGTGCCAGCGGGGAAGGGACTAGCGGGGGGGCTGAG.